These T cell receptor beta chains were read from a single sample in a study of regulatory T cells in long-lasting Graves disease. Using its own MiXCR run on the multiplex PCR reads, TCRdb lists one record per CDR3 protein. The sample contains just over 600,000 distinct CDR3 sequences, approximately 15% of which appear only once. These sequences were also reported in another study, on T cells in Graves' hyperthyroidism and ophthalmopathy.

The sample was peripheral blood mononuclear cells (PBMCs), taken at new diagnosis, from a patient treated with antithyroid drugs. These TCRs come from a woman aged 25 to 39 with Graves disease. Each CDR3 is given with its conserved first and last residue. The D gene is left open where the match is weak. Clone size is not always given. Where it is, it says once, few, many or a class for expanded clones.

>TRBV20-1|NA|TRBJ2-5|NA
TGCAGTGTCGACGGCCGGGCCCGTATAGAGACCCAGTACTTC
CSVDGRARIETQYF
>TRBV12-3/TRBV12-4|many|TRBJ2-7|NA
TGTGCCAGCGGGTTCTCCTACGAGCAGTACTTC
CASGFSYEQYF
>TRBV5-1|many|TRBJ1-5|NA
TGCGCCAGCAGCTTGGGACCGTCTAGCAATCAGCCCCAGCATTTT
CASSLGPSSNQPQHF
>TRBV18|many|TRBJ2-1|NA
TGTGCCAGCTCACCACCAACTGGAACCACCACTAGCAATGAGCAGTTCTTC
CASSPPTGTTTSNEQFF
>TRBV3-1|NA|TRBJ2-7|NA
TGTGCCAGCAGGACTAATGGGGAGGACGAGCAGTACTTC
CASRTNGEDEQYF
>TRBV30|few|TRBJ2-5|NA
TGTGCCTGGAGTTTAGGCCTATTTAAAGAGACCCAGTACTTC
CAWSLGLFKETQYF
>TRBV28|NA|TRBJ1-5|NA
TGTGCCAGCAGAACAGGGCTAGACACATCTTGGGATCAGCCCCAGCATTTT
CASRTGLDTSWDQPQHF
>TRBV5-1|many|TRBJ1-6|TRBD1
TGTGCCAGCAGCCCCGGGACAGTCAATTCACCCCTCCACTTT
CASSPGTVNSPLHF
>TRBV5-1|many|TRBJ2-3|NA
TGCGCCAGCAGCCGCAATTCAGGGCAAGCGCAGTATTTT
CASSRNSGQAQYF
>TRBV5-1|few|TRBJ2-2|NA
TGCGCCAGCAGCCAACAGGGCGGGACCGGGGAGCTGTTTTTT
CASSQQGGTGELFF
>TRBV28|many|TRBJ2-1|TRBD2
TGTGCCAGCAGTCCCGACATTAGCGGGAGTAGCGAGCAGTTCTTC
CASSPDISGSSEQFF
>TRBV2|many|TRBJ1-5|NA
TGTGCCAGCCAATGGGACGGCTATAGCAATCAGCCCCAGCATTTT
CASQWDGYSNQPQHF
>TRBV30|few|TRBJ2-3|NA
TGTGCCTGGAGTCTAATGAACACAGATACGCAGTATTTT
CAWSLMNTDTQYF
>TRBV20-1|once|TRBJ2-7|TRBD2
TGCAGTGCTAGAGATCGGTACCAGCTATCGGGGGGGACGGACGAGCAGTACTTC
CSARDRYQLSGGTDEQYF
>TRBV7-9|few|TRBJ2-7|NA
TGTGCCAGCAGCGAAACATCTAGCTCCTACGAGCAGTACTTC
CASSETSSSYEQYF
>TRBV5-1|NA|TRBJ2-3|TRBD1
TGCGCCAGCAGCGACCGACAGGGATTGTCAGATACGCAGTATTTT
CASSDRQGLSDTQYF
>TRBV29-1|NA|TRBJ1-5|NA
TGCAGCGCAACAGCAGAAAACAATCAGCCCCAGCATTTT
CSATAENNQPQHF
>TRBV16|many|TRBJ2-7|NA
TGTGCCAGCAGCCAAGAACGCCGGCCGGGGTACGAGCAGTACTTC
CASSQERRPGYEQYF
>TRBV28|NA|TRBJ2-2|TRBD2
TGTGCCAGCAGTTACTGGTCCGGGACTAGCGGGAACACCGGGGAGCTGTTTTTT
CASSYWSGTSGNTGELFF
>TRBV11-2|many|TRBJ1-2|TRBD1
TGTGCCAGCAGCTTAAGGACAGGGGATAGCTACACCTTC
CASSLRTGDSYTF
>TRBV6-1|few|TRBJ2-1|NA
TGTGCCAGCAGTCGCGACCAAGGGTCCTACTCCTACAATGAGCAGTTCTTC
CASSRDQGSYSYNEQFF
>TRBV20-1|NA|TRBJ2-6|NA
TGCAGTGCTAGGCCCCCATTGGGGCCCTCTGGGGCCAACGTCCTGACTTTC
CSARPPLGPSGANVLTF
>TRBV24-1|NA|TRBJ2-2|NA
TGTGCCACCAGTGATAGGAGTTTGGTCACCGGGGAGCTGTTTTTT
CATSDRSLVTGELFF
>TRBV28|many|TRBJ1-5|TRBD1
TGTGCCAGCAGGGCGGCCTCCGGGACAGGTAATCAGCCCCAGCATTTT
CASRAASGTGNQPQHF
>TRBV27|many|TRBJ1-1|NA
TGTGCCAGCAGCCCCCGGGTGGCGGTTTTCACTGAAGCTTTCTTT
CASSPRVAVFTEAFF
>TRBV20-1|few|TRBJ1-5|TRBD1
TGCAGTGCAAAGGGGGACAGTTCCAATCAGCCCCAGCATTTT
CSAKGDSSNQPQHF
>TRBV2|many|TRBJ2-5|NA
TGTGCCAGCAGTGTTCAACCGTACCAAGAGACCCAGTACTTC
CASSVQPYQETQYF
>TRBV19|few|TRBJ1-5|NA
TGTGCCAGTAAGAGCCAGAACCGAGATCAGCCCCAGCATTTT
CASKSQNRDQPQHF
>TRBV29-1|NA|TRBJ1-2|NA
TGCAGCGCTGGGGCGACTTGGGGGTATGGCTACACCTTC
CSAGATWGYGYTF
>TRBV2|many|TRBJ2-1|NA
TGTGCCAGCAGATTGTTCCGGGGTGGGGAGCAGTTCTTC
CASRLFRGGEQFF
>TRBV28|many|TRBJ1-5|NA
TGTGCCAGCAGCGACAGTAGTGGCAATCAGCCCCAGCATTTT
CASSDSSGNQPQHF
>TRBV29-1|few|TRBJ2-1|NA
TGCAGCGTTGAAGATGGGCCCGGGGATGAGCAGTTCTTC
CSVEDGPGDEQFF
>TRBV20-1|few|TRBJ2-3|NA
TGCAGTGCTAGAGGCAGGGTCACAGATACGCAGTATTTT
CSARGRVTDTQYF
>TRBV7-2|many|TRBJ2-5|TRBD2
TGTGCCAGCAGCTTAGGCGGGAGGGCCGTCGAGACCCAGTACTTC
CASSLGGRAVETQYF
>TRBV9|NA|TRBJ2-1|TRBD2
TGTGCCAGCAGCGTAGCGGGACTAGCCGGTGGCGAGCAGTTCTTC
CASSVAGLAGGEQFF
>TRBV7-3|many|TRBJ2-3|NA
TGTGCCAGCAGCCGGGACAACACAGATACGCAGTATTTT
CASSRDNTDTQYF
>TRBV30|few|TRBJ2-3|TRBD1
TGTGCCTGGAGTGTAAGGGGGCAGGGGAATACAGATACGCAGTATTTT
CAWSVRGQGNTDTQYF
>TRBV7-9|few|TRBJ2-1|NA
TGTGCCAGCAGCCGGGGATGGGAGCAGTTCTTC
CASSRGWEQFF
>TRBV11-2|many|TRBJ1-3|NA
TGTGCCAGCAGGTCAGGAAACTCTGGAAACACCATATATTTT
CASRSGNSGNTIYF
>TRBV28|few|TRBJ2-7|NA
TGTGCCAGCAGTTCCCCCCCAACACCTGGGGACGAGCAGTACTTC
CASSSPPTPGDEQYF
>TRBV20-1|NA|TRBJ2-3|NA
TGCAGTGCTAGGGCTTCAGATACGCAGTATTTT
CSARASDTQYF
>TRBV12-3/TRBV12-4|many|TRBJ2-7|NA
TGTGCCAGCACCCTCATAAGTGGACAGAGCGAGCAGTACTTC
CASTLISGQSEQYF
>TRBV6-2/TRBV6-3|few|TRBJ1-2|NA
TGTGCCAGCAGTTACTCGACAGATTTCTATGGCTACACCTTC
CASSYSTDFYGYTF
>TRBV11-3|medium-sized|TRBJ2-6|NA
TGTGCCAGCCTTTCCTTCGGCCCTGGGGCCAACGTCCTGACTTTC
CASLSFGPGANVLTF
>TRBV6-1|NA|TRBJ1-6|TRBD1
TGTGCCAGCAGGACCGGGGACAGAGGATATTCACCCCTCCACTTT
CASRTGDRGYSPLHF
>TRBV19|NA|TRBJ2-2|NA
TGTGCCAGTACTACCCCCCAAGCGGTCGGTAGCACCGGGGAGCTGTTTTTT
CASTTPQAVGSTGELFF
>TRBV28|NA|TRBJ1-1|NA
TGTGCCAGCAGTTTAAAGGCAGTGAACACTGAAGCTTTCTTT
CASSLKAVNTEAFF
>TRBV29-1|few|TRBJ2-7|TRBD1
TGCAGCGTTGCGGGACAGGGGGCCTACGAGCAGTACTTC
CSVAGQGAYEQYF
>TRBV20-1|many|TRBJ1-2|NA
TGCAGTGCTAGTGGGACGGTCGCTAACTATGGCTACACCTTC
CSASGTVANYGYTF
>TRBV15|many|TRBJ2-1|TRBD2
TGTGCCACCATCAAACTAGCGGGAGGGTCCAATGAGCAGTTCTTC
CATIKLAGGSNEQFF
>TRBV20-1|NA|TRBJ2-1|TRBD2
TGCAGTGCTCCAAGACAGCGGGACGATGCAGAGCAGTTCTTC
CSAPRQRDDAEQFF
>TRBV28|few|TRBJ2-5|NA
TGTGCCAGCAGTTTCGGGCAGCCGAACCTCCAAGAGACCCAGTACTTC
CASSFGQPNLQETQYF
>TRBV7-3|many|TRBJ1-1|NA
TGTGCCAGCAGCTTATCTGGGCGGGGGACGCTGAACACTGAAGCTTTCTTT
CASSLSGRGTLNTEAFF
>TRBV7-6|NA|TRBJ2-6|TRBD1
TGTGCCAGCAGCCCAGGATACAAACAGGGGGCTGGGGCCAACGTCCTGACTTTC
CASSPGYKQGAGANVLTF
>TRBV2|many|TRBJ2-7|NA
TGTGCCAGCTATGAGGGGTACGAGCAGTACTTC
CASYEGYEQYF
>TRBV6-2/TRBV6-3|many|TRBJ2-7|TRBD2
TGTGCCAGCAGTTCCGGACTAGCGGGAGACCTCTCCGAGCAGTACTTC
CASSSGLAGDLSEQYF
>TRBV20-1|many|TRBJ2-1|NA
TGCAGTGCTAGAGATGTTGGCCAGGGGCGCGTGGAGCAGTTCTTC
CSARDVGQGRVEQFF